The TCR beta chain described here comes from a study of blood T cells in healthy people across ages. As concerns this clonotype: The antigen is undetermined.

Regarding the study as a whole: Strong correlation was found linking TCR beta diversity to naive T cell percentage. The unknown donor CMV status may have confounded expanded clonotype changes. Roughly linear age-related decline in beta diversity appeared, significant by age approximately 43.

Germline CDR1 reads SGHRS; CDR2 reads YFSETQ. CDR3 length equals 18 residues. With 0 bases clipped from V and 3 bases from J, the junction kept 7 bases outside the gene matches. The second PCR ran about 6 to 12 cycles with a sample-barcoded 5' primer and J-beta primers. Each cDNA molecule was tagged by a template-switch adaptor with 12 random nucleotides. Each CDR3 protein gets one entry after TCRdb re-called the 5' RACE reads with MiXCR. Of 1.5 million to 2 million distinct CDR3 sequences in the sample, approximately 30% were seen once. This clonotype originated in a woman in her twenties or thirties in good health. The V call is TRBV5-1, the J call TRBJ2-1; 12 positions match TRBD2. Sequenced material: blood. CDR3 loop: CASSLVASGGARYNEQFF. CDR3 DNA sequence: TGCGCCAGCAGCTTGGTGGCTAGCGGGGGGGCGCGCTACAATGAGCAGTTCTTC. Full variable domain (remainder filled in from reference TRBV5-1 and TRBJ2-1): KAGVTQTPRYLIKTRGQQVTLSCSPISGHRSVSWYQQTPGQGLQFLFEYFSETQRNKGNFPGRFSGRQFSNSRSEMNVSTLELGDSALYLCASSLVASGGARYNEQFFGPGTRLTVL.